One and the same sample provided the 18 T cell receptor beta chains below, sequenced in a study of CD8 T cells in Susac syndrome. The RNA, about 0.45 to 1 ug, was put through reverse transcription using random hexamers. TCRdb fed the immunoSEQ multiplex PCR reads into MiXCR, producing one record per CDR3 protein. The repertoire holds about 430,000 distinct CDR3 sequences, approximately 89% seen once, with roughly 0.11% in the top ten. The sequenced sample consisted of CD8+ T cells from PBMCs. These receptors all stem from a human donor with multiple sclerosis.

V gene TRBV29-1 combines with J gene TRBJ2-7; D may be TRBD1 or TRBD2 (5 bases each). CDR1 is SQVTM and CDR2 is ANQGSEA in the germline V gene. The CDR3 runs to 14 residues. Trimming stripped 6 bases from V and 2 bases from J, with 17 bases between. The CDR3 nucleotides read TGCAGCGTAGGACCGGGACCCAAACCCTACGAGCAGTACTTC. It specifies CSVGPGPKPYEQYF.

The chain joins TRBV30 to TRBJ2-1; 8 nucleotides match TRBD1. The CDR3 has 13 residues. Looked up from germline, CDR1 is GTSNPN and CDR2 is SVGIG (reference sequence). Trimming at V came to 6 bases and at J to 8 bases, leaving 9 bases not matched to a gene. In DNA form, the CDR3 reads TGTGCCTGTCCGGGACTCAGGGGGCATGAGCAGTTCTTC. Protein product: CACPGLRGHEQFF.

This chain connects TRBV14 to TRBJ2-1, with D unclear. Trimming left V 1 base short and J 10 bases short, with 11 bases between. Germline assignment: CDR1 SGHDN and CDR2 FVKESK. This CDR3 spans 13 amino acids. The CDR3 protein is CASSQGKGREQFF. The CDR3, as DNA: TGTGCCAGCAGCCAAGGGAAGGGAAGGGAGCAGTTCTTC.

The V gene is TRBV20-1, the J gene TRBJ2-1; either TRBD1 or TRBD2 may supply D (6 bases each). Germline values: CDR1 DFQATT, CDR2 SNEGSKA (reference sequence). CDR3 size: 14 residues. V lost 5 bases and J lost 8, with 19 bases in between. The CDR3 sequence is CSAPRGLPSDEQFF. CDR3 bases: TGCAGTGCTCCCAGGGGACTCCCTTCCGATGAGCAGTTCTTC.

This clonotype came up once. The CDR3 loop is CASRPGAAEQFF. The DNA for the CDR3 is TGCGCCAGCAGGCCGGGGGCGGCTGAGCAGTTCTTC. The gene calls are TRBV5-1 and TRBJ2-1; TRBD1 or TRBD2 may be the D gene (6 bases each). Germline V lookup: CDR1 SGHRS, CDR2 YFSETQ. Trimming removed 5 bases at V and 9 bases at J, with 12 bases between. The CDR3 consists of 12 residues.

The V and J genes are TRBV27 and TRBJ2-5; no firm D call. V was shortened by 1 base and J by 7 bases, with 4 bases between the two germline ends. The CDR3 extends over 11 amino acids. Germline CDR1 and CDR2: MNHEY and SMNVEV (reference sequence). For the CDR3, the DNA is TGTGCCAGCAGTTTATTGGTGACCCAGTACTTC. Protein: CASSLLVTQYF.

The chain carries TRBV19 and TRBJ1-5; D might be TRBD1 (5 bases). Looked up from germline, CDR1 is LNHDA and CDR2 is SQIVND (reference sequence). With 3 bases removed from V and 4 bases from J, the gap between germline ends came to 13 bases. The CDR3 contains 15 residues. CDR3 region: CASSIRRGWNQPQHF. CDR3 sequence (DNA): TGTGCCAGTAGTATTAGACGGGGGTGGAATCAGCCCCAGCATTTT.

This clonotype was found once. The gene calls are TRBV15 and TRBJ2-3, with D unclear. Trimming removed 2 bases from V and 2 bases from J, with 5 bases in between. This CDR3 has 13 amino acids. The germline V gene has CDR1 LNHNV and CDR2 YYDKDF (reference sequence). The CDR3 sequence is CATSRLSTDTQYF. The CDR3 DNA reads TGTGCCACCAGCAGACTCTCCACAGATACGCAGTATTTT. The full variable domain, its missing parts supplied by reference TRBV15 and TRBJ2-3, is DAMVIQNPRYQVTQFGKPVTLSCSQTLNHNVMYWYQQKSSQAPKLLFHYYDKDFNNEADTPDNFQSRRPNTSFCFLDIRSPGLGDTAMYLCATSRLSTDTQYFGPGTRLTVL.

This chain links TRBV30 with TRBJ2-1, with 9 bases fitting TRBD1. CDR1 is GTSNPN and CDR2 is SVGIG in the germline V gene (reference sequence). This CDR3 has 14 amino acids. The V segment lost 2 bases and the J segment 9 bases; nucleotides outside the gene matches: 8. The CDR3 nucleotides are TGTGCCTGGAGTACCGGGACAGGGATCGGTGAGCAGTTCTTC. It specifies CAWSTGTGIGEQFF.

The V and J genes are TRBV19 and TRBJ1-1; D perhaps matches TRBD1 (6 bases). This CDR3 is 14 amino acids long. The V gene lost 6 bases and the J gene lost 4 bases, with 15 bases spanning the gap. Per germline, CDR1 LNHDA and CDR2 SQIVND (reference sequence). CDR3: CASRPGAGTTEAFF. In DNA, the CDR3 is TGTGCCAGTAGGCCGGGGGCTGGGACCACTGAAGCTTTCTTT.

V and J are TRBV7-9 and TRBJ2-3; D is perhaps TRBD1 (7 bases). The V end lost 4 bases, the J end lost 2 bases, and 13 bases lay between the germline ends. This CDR3 spans 15 amino acids. Per germline, CDR1 SEHNR and CDR2 FQNEAQ (reference sequence). The CDR3 coding sequence is TGTGCCAGCAGCTCCCAGGGGGGAGTCACAGATACGCAGTATTTT. This sequence encodes CASSSQGGVTDTQYF. The complete variable domain, with remaining parts taken from reference TRBV7-9 and TRBJ2-3, reads DTGVSQNPRHKITKRGQNVTFRCDPISEHNRLYWYRQTLGQGPEFLTYFQNEAQLEKSRLLSDRFSAERPKGSFSTLEIQRTEQGDSAMYLCASSSQGGVTDTQYFGPGTRLTVL.

The chain links TRBV19 to TRBJ2-7, with a weak D call TRBD2 (5 bases). Deletions cut 9 bases from V and 0 bases from J, with 12 bases between. The CDR3 loop spans 13 amino acids. The germline gives CDR1 LNHDA, CDR2 SQIVND (reference sequence). The CDR3 sequence is CASGIDTSYEQYF. The CDR3 DNA reads as TGTGCCAGCGGGATCGACACCTCCTACGAGCAGTACTTC.

The J gene is TRBJ2-7, the V gene TRBV2; D gene uncertain. Germline V lookup: CDR1 SNHLY, CDR2 FYNNEI. Trimming removed 2 bases at V and 6 bases at J, with 5 bases between. This CDR3 spans 11 amino acids. The CDR3 sequence: CASSEIGEQYF. The CDR3 bases are TGTGCCAGCAGTGAAATTGGCGAGCAGTACTTC.

This chain joins TRBV7-9 and TRBJ2-5; 7 bases map to TRBD1. Germline V CDR1 and CDR2: SEHNR, FQNEAQ (reference sequence). J gave up 4 bases and V 4 bases, and 9 bases lay outside the gene matches. The CDR3 sequence is 15 residues long. The CDR3 here is CASSSDRDQGETQYF. CDR3 sequence (DNA): TGTGCCAGCAGCTCCGACAGGGATCAAGGAGAGACCCAGTACTTC. Full variable domain (remainder filled in from reference TRBV7-9 and TRBJ2-5): DTGVSQNPRHKITKRGQNVTFRCDPISEHNRLYWYRQTLGQGPEFLTYFQNEAQLEKSRLLSDRFSAERPKGSFSTLEIQRTEQGDSAMYLCASSSDRDQGETQYFGPGTRLLVL.

This clonotype was seen a single time. This chain connects TRBV4-1 to TRBJ2-7; TRBD1 aligns across 9 bases. Per the germline V gene, CDR1 is MGHRA and CDR2 is YSYEKL. CDR3 length equals 18 residues. V lost 4 bases, J lost 2 bases, and 15 bases stayed unmatched. This CDR3 is CASSPRAGQGDLTYEQYF. CDR3 DNA: TGCGCCAGCAGCCCAAGGGCGGGACAGGGCGACCTCACCTACGAGCAGTACTTC.

This chain connects TRBV5-1 to TRBJ1-2; D remains unclear. This CDR3 spans 14 amino acids. Between the trimmed V and J ends, which lost 2 bases and 2 bases, there was a span of 10 bases. Germline values: CDR1 SGHRS, CDR2 YFSETQ. The CDR3 sequence is CASSFEGLNYGYTF. CDR3 nucleotides: TGCGCCAGCAGCTTCGAAGGGTTGAACTATGGCTACACCTTC.

The chain is built from TRBV19 and TRBJ2-1, with 7 bases fitting TRBD1. The germline V gene has CDR1 LNHDA and CDR2 SQIVND (reference sequence). V lost 3 bases to trimming and J lost 8 bases; unmatched junction nucleotides: 4. CDR3 length: 13 residues. This CDR3 reads CASSIPTGYEQFF. Here the CDR3 DNA reads TGTGCCAGTAGTATCCCGACAGGGTATGAGCAGTTCTTC.

CDR3 sequence: CASSYEPSSEQYF. CDR3 coding DNA: TGTGCCAGCAGTTACGAACCTTCTAGCGAGCAGTACTTC. The chain links TRBV6-5 to TRBJ2-7, with D hard to call. Germline-derived CDR1 and CDR2 are MNHEY and SVGAGI. The CDR3 is 13 amino acids. Trimming shortened V by 2 bases and J by 6 bases, and 11 bases separated the two germline ends.